The 5 T cell receptor beta chains in this list originate from one sample, sequenced in a study of shared clonotypes between healthy human individuals (dated by TCRdb to about 2020). CD8 naive samples were CD45RO-negative cells positively selected for CCR7, giving a CD45RA+CCR7+ population that excluded TemRA cells. Receptor libraries were prepared by the immunoSEQ multiplex PCR assay. TCRdb took over this immuneACCESS table, retaining in-frame rearrangements with V and J assigned. Such tables are incomplete; in checked studies, under half of the missing clones stem from an unresolved V gene, and the remainder is unexplained. The sample table shows approximately 2,000,000 clones, and 90% to 95% are seen once. The ten largest clones represent about 1.6% of the sample. Sequencing input: naive CD8+ T cells from PBMCs. The cell subset or site tag for this specimen amounts to: CD45RA+CCR7+. The receptors shown here come from a young man in good health. Some clones in this sample may be carry-over from other donors' samples.

The rearrangement links TRBV28 to TRBJ1-1, with unresolved D. V was clipped by 3 bases and J by 1 base, with 9 bases between them. Germline loops: CDR1 MDHEN, CDR2 SYDVKM. The CDR3 contains 14 residues. In nucleotides, the CDR3 is TGTGCCAGCAGTTTTTATGGTGGGAACACTGAAGCTTTCTTT. Translating it yields CASSFYGGNTEAFF.

J is TRBJ2-5 and V is TRBV20-1; D gene unclear. Germline CDR1 is DFQATT and CDR2 is SNEGSKA (reference sequence). The V gene lost 3 bases and the J gene lost 3 bases, with 5 bases spanning the gap. The CDR3 totals 11 residues. CDR3 bases: TGCAGTGCTAGCCCCAAAGAGACCCAGTACTTC. Translation: CSASPKETQYF.

The genes are TRBV7-9 and TRBJ1-1; weak D call: TRBD1 (5 bases). The V gene lost 5 bases and the J gene lost 8 bases, with 18 bases spanning the gap. This CDR3 is built from 14 residues. CDR1 is SEHNR and CDR2 is FQNEAQ in the germline V gene (reference sequence). The CDR3 nucleotides are TGTGCCAGCAGCCGTGCGGTGGGGGGAATCGAAGCTTTCTTT. It codes for CASSRAVGGIEAFF.

This chain joins TRBV9 and TRBJ2-1; 9 nucleotides match TRBD1. Trimming removed 4 bases from V and 1 base from J; junction bases left unmatched: 6. Germline-derived CDR1 and CDR2 are SGDLS and YYNGEE. This CDR3 is 16 amino acids long. In DNA, the CDR3 is TGTGCCAGCAGCACGCGACAGGGGGTATCCTACAATGAGCAGTTCTTC. It specifies CASSTRQGVSYNEQFF.

This chain joins TRBV5-4 and TRBJ2-1; TRBD1 matches 7 bases. V was pared by 4 bases and J by 8 bases, with 6 bases of the junction left unmatched. CDR3 length: 13 residues. Germline lookup yields CDR1 SGHNT and CDR2 YYREEE (reference sequence). CDR3 DNA sequence: TGTGCCAGCAGCCCGACAGGGCACCATGAGCAGTTCTTC. Its protein product is CASSPTGHHEQFF.